A selection of T cell receptor beta chains follows, all from one sample in a study of blood T cell repertoires in COVID-19. Sequenced by immunoSEQ multiplex PCR; TCRdb stores in-frame clones only, minus some. The sample holds under 300,000 clones, roughly 88% seen once. The source material was PBMCs or T cells enriched from blood (not recorded which). The receptors were sampled from a woman aged 40 to 50 with acute COVID-19. The CDR3 runs from the conserved cysteine through the conserved F or W. Each record gives: V gene, J gene, D gene, clone size, CDR3 DNA, CDR3 protein. A D gene is named only where the DNA matches it firmly. The size of a clone is reported for some rows only, either as once, few or many, or as a class for expanded clones.

>TRBV11-2|TRBJ2-5|-|-
TGTGCCAGCAGCCGGGGGAAGGAGACCCAGTACTTC
CASSRGKETQYF
>TRBV6-4|TRBJ2-3|-|once
TGTGCCAGCAGTGACTCCCCAGGGGTTAAAGATACGCAGTATTTT
CASSDSPGVKDTQYF
>TRBV11-2|TRBJ2-7|TRBD1|-
TGTGCCAGCAGCCCCTCCGGGACAGGGGTTTACGAGCAGTACTTC
CASSPSGTGVYEQYF
>TRBV5-1|TRBJ2-1|-|-
TGCGCCAGCAGCTGGGGTGGACACGAGAATGAGCAGTTCTTC
CASSWGGHENEQFF
>TRBV24-1|TRBJ2-1|TRBD2|-
TGTGCCACCAGTGACCTACTAGCGGGAGGGCCAGGAAATCATCATGAGCAGTTCTTC
CATSDLLAGGPGNHHEQFF
>TRBV2|TRBJ2-4|-|-
TGTGCCAGCAGTCTGGAGGCCATTCAGTACTTC
CASSLEAIQYF
>TRBV11-3|TRBJ2-1|TRBD1|-
TGTGCCAGCAGCACCGACAGGGGGCGAAATGAGCAGTTCTTC
CASSTDRGRNEQFF
>TRBV7-2|TRBJ1-2|TRBD1|-
TGTGCCAGCAGCTTAGGTGGGACAGGGGGCATCTATGGCTACACCTTC
CASSLGGTGGIYGYTF
>TRBV10-2|TRBJ2-2|-|-
TGCGCCAGCTTTGGTCCGGGCCCACGGGGCACCGGGGAGCTGTTTTTT
CASFGPGPRGTGELFF
>TRBV29-1|TRBJ1-1|-|-
TGCAGCGTTGAAGATTTGGACAGACCTTTCTTT
CSVEDLDRPFF
>TRBV19|TRBJ1-4|TRBD1|once
TGTGCCAGTAGTGCGCGACAGGGGGCTAATGAAAAACTGTTTTTT
CASSARQGANEKLFF
>TRBV6-1|TRBJ1-3|-|few
TGTGCCAGCAGTGAAGCGGGACTCTCTGGAAACACCATATATTTT
CASSEAGLSGNTIYF
>TRBV5-4|TRBJ1-6|TRBD1|-
TGTGCCAGCAGCTCCAATCCGACAGGGCGGTATAATTCACCCCTCCACTTT
CASSSNPTGRYNSPLHF
>TRBV6-6|TRBJ1-6|TRBD1|-
TGTGCCAGCAGAACTACAGGGGGCGGTAATTCACCCCTCCACTTT
CASRTTGGGNSPLHF
>TRBV19|TRBJ1-2|-|once
TGTGCCAGTAGTAAACAAATGAGGGACTATGGCTACACCTTC
CASSKQMRDYGYTF
>TRBV5-1|TRBJ2-1|TRBD1|-
TGCGCCAGCAGCAAGGGGACAGGGGTGAATGAGCAGTTCTTC
CASSKGTGVNEQFF
>TRBV7-8|TRBJ1-6|-|once
TGTGCCAGCAGCCGGGGGGCTAATTCACCCCTCCACTTT
CASSRGANSPLHF
>TRBV7-9|TRBJ2-7|TRBD2|-
TGTGCCAGCAGCCGGACTAGCGGGGGTTCCTACGAGCAGTACTTC
CASSRTSGGSYEQYF
>TRBV27|TRBJ2-5|-|-
TGTGCCAGCAGGCTAAAAGAGACCCAGTACTTC
CASRLKETQYF
>TRBV5-1|TRBJ2-5|-|once
TGCGCCAGCAGCGGGCAGGGCTTAGAGACCCAGTACTTC
CASSGQGLETQYF
>TRBV5-1|TRBJ2-3|-|few
TGCGCCAGCAGCGGCCACACCACAGATACGCAGTATTTT
CASSGHTTDTQYF
>TRBV27|TRBJ2-1|TRBD2|once
TGTGCCAGCAGTTTATCCCCTAGCGGTACTGACAATGAGCAGTTCTTC
CASSLSPSGTDNEQFF
>TRBV3-1/TRBV3-2|TRBJ2-7|TRBD1|-
TGTGCCAGCAGCTCTCCCTCAGGGGGCTACGAGCAGTACTTC
CASSSPSGGYEQYF
>TRBV5-4|TRBJ2-1|TRBD1|-
TGTGCCAGCAGCTTCCCCGGACAGGTTGGGCAGTTCTTC
CASSFPGQVGQFF
>TRBV3-1/TRBV3-2|TRBJ2-1|-|-
TGTGCCAGCAGCCACAACCGCGCGAGAAACAATGAGCAGTTCTTC
CASSHNRARNNEQFF
>TRBV19|TRBJ1-1|-|once
TGTGCCAGTAGTATTGTCGGGATGAACACTGAAGCTTTCTTT
CASSIVGMNTEAFF
>TRBV11-2|TRBJ2-3|-|-
TGTGCCAGCAGCTTAGTATCGTATTCCGATACGCAGTATTTT
CASSLVSYSDTQYF
>TRBV7-8|TRBJ1-1|-|once
TGTGCCAGCAGCTTGAGGGAGGGTTTGACTGAAGCTTTCTTT
CASSLREGLTEAFF
>TRBV19|TRBJ2-3|TRBD2|-
TGTGCCAGTAGTAAGGGACTAGCTCGCACAGATACGCAGTATTTT
CASSKGLARTDTQYF
>TRBV29-1|TRBJ2-3|-|-
TGCAGCGTCCGGGGCCGCGGGATCACAGATACGCAGTATTTT
CSVRGRGITDTQYF
>TRBV4-3|TRBJ2-7|-|-
TGCGCCAGCAGCCAAGCCAGTGGAGACGAGCAGTACTTC
CASSQASGDEQYF
>TRBV2|TRBJ1-1|-|-
TGTGCCAGCAGCCAGGGGTGGACTGAAGCTTTCTTT
CASSQGWTEAFF
>TRBV5-4|TRBJ1-3|-|-
TGTGCCAGCAGCCCGCGAGGCGGAAACACCATATATTTT
CASSPRGGNTIYF
>TRBV5-6|TRBJ2-5|-|many
TGTGCCAGCAGCTTGCGATCTCTCGGAGGGGAGACCCAGTACTTC
CASSLRSLGGETQYF
>TRBV25-1|TRBJ1-2|-|-
TGTGCCAGCAGTGAATCCGGCAGAGGCAACTATGGCTACACCTTC
CASSESGRGNYGYTF
>TRBV6-5|TRBJ1-1|TRBD1|-
TGTGCCAGCAGTTTGGTAGGGGGCTACACTGAAGCTTTCTTT
CASSLVGGYTEAFF
>TRBV18|TRBJ1-3|-|few
TGTGCCAGCTCACCCGACTCCCGCAACACCATATATTTT
CASSPDSRNTIYF
>TRBV6-2/TRBV6-3|TRBJ1-5|-|-
TGTGCCAGCAGTTTTAGGCGGCGGGATCAGCCCCAGCATTTT
CASSFRRRDQPQHF
>TRBV7-2|TRBJ2-2|-|-
TGTGCCAGCAGCACGACTAGTTCCCGGGAGCTGTTTTTT
CASSTTSSRELFF
>TRBV7-9|TRBJ2-1|TRBD1|-
TGTGCCAGCAGCTCACAGGGGGCTGACTACAATGAGCAGTTCTTC
CASSSQGADYNEQFF
>TRBV19|TRBJ2-6|-|-
TGTGCCAGTAGTATACAGGATGGGGCCAACGTCCTGACTTTC
CASSIQDGANVLTF
>TRBV27|TRBJ2-3|TRBD2|-
TGTGCCAGCCGTATAGCGGGAGGCGGTGCAGATACGCAGTATTTT
CASRIAGGGADTQYF
>TRBV9|TRBJ2-3|TRBD2|-
TGTGCCAGCAGCGACTACCGGGGGGGCCGCACAGATACGCAGTATTTT
CASSDYRGGRTDTQYF
>TRBV6-2/TRBV6-3|TRBJ2-5|TRBD2|-
TGTGCCAGCAGTTTAGCGGGAGGGCCGGAAGAGACCCAGTACTTC
CASSLAGGPEETQYF
>TRBV7-2|TRBJ2-1|TRBD2|-
TGTGCCAGCAGCTTGAACGGGGGGGCTTACAATGAGCAGTTCTTC
CASSLNGGAYNEQFF
>TRBV6-6|TRBJ2-7|TRBD2|-
TGTGCCAGCAGTTACTCGACTAGCGGGGGGCTCGAGCAGTACTTC
CASSYSTSGGLEQYF
>TRBV21-1|TRBJ2-1|-|-
TGTGCCAGCCATAAGAGCGGGAGGGCCTTTAGTGAGCAGTTCTTC
CASHKSGRAFSEQFF
>TRBV7-6|TRBJ2-5|-|few
TGTGCCAGCAGCTTAGCCCTCTCAGTGGGGCTCGGGGAGACCCAGTACTTC
CASSLALSVGLGETQYF
>TRBV6-5|TRBJ2-3|-|-
TGTGCCAGCAGTCTGGGACTCAGCACAGATACGCAGTATTTT
CASSLGLSTDTQYF
>TRBV18|TRBJ2-1|-|once
TGTGCCAGCTCACCACAGAGACTAAACTACAATGAGCAGTTCTTC
CASSPQRLNYNEQFF
>TRBV18|TRBJ1-2|-|-
TGTGCCAGCTCACCGTTACAGGGTCAGGAGGGCTACACCTTC
CASSPLQGQEGYTF
>TRBV9|TRBJ2-7|-|-
TGTGCCAGCAGCGTGGGGGGAGTCGTGGACGAGCAGTACTTC
CASSVGGVVDEQYF